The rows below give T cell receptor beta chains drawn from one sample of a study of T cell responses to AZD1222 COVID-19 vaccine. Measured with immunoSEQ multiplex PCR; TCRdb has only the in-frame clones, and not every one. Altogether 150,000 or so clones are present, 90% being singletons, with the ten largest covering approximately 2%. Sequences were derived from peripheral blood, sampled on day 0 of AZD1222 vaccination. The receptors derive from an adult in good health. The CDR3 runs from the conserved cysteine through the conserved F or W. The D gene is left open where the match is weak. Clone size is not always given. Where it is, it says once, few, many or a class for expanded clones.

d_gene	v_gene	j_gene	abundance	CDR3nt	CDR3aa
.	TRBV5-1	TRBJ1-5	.	TGCGCCAGCAGCTTGAGTTGGGTGAAGGGGTGTTATAGCAATCAGCCCCAGCATTTT	CASSLSWVKGCYSNQPQHF
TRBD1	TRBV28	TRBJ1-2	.	TGTGCCAGCAGCCGTAGGCGATACAGGGGGGCGAACTATGGCTACACCTTC	CASSRRRYRGANYGYTF
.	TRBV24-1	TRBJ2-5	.	TGTGCCACCAGTGACAACCCGGACATCCAAGAGACCCAGTACTTC	CATSDNPDIQETQYF
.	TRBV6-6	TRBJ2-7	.	TGTGCCAGCAGCCCTCGCTACGAGCAGTACTTC	CASSPRYEQYF
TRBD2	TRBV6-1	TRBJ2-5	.	TGTGCCAGCAGTGAGCCGACTAGCGGGAGACGGGAGACCCAGTACTTC	CASSEPTSGRRETQYF
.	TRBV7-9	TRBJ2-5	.	TGTGCCAGCAGCTCCCTGAAAGGGGGGCGAGGGGAGACCCAGTACTTC	CASSSLKGGRGETQYF
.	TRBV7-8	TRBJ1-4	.	TGTGCCAGCAGCTTTTGGACGGGCCAGAATGAAAAACTGTTTTTT	CASSFWTGQNEKLFF
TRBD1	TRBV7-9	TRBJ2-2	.	TGTGCCAGCCCCCGGACAGGGGAGCGCTGGGAGCTGTTTTTT	CASPRTGERWELFF
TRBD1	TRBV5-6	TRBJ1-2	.	TGTGCCAGCAGCTTGGGGTGGCAGGGGGTTGGCTATGGCTACACCTTC	CASSLGWQGVGYGYTF
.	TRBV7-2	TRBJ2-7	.	TGTGCCAGCAGCTTATTCCAGGGTGCCGAGCAGTACTTC	CASSLFQGAEQYF
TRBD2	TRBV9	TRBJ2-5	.	TGTGCCAGCAGCGCCCGTGGAAGCGGGAGGGCAAGCGGCGAGACCCAGTACTTC	CASSARGSGRASGETQYF
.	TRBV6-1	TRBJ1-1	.	TGTGCCAGCAGTGCCACGACAGGCACTGAAGCTTTCTTT	CASSATTGTEAFF
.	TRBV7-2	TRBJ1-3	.	TGTGCCAGCAGCTTTGGTTCCCTAGGTCTTGGGTCCACCATATATTTT	CASSFGSLGLGSTIYF
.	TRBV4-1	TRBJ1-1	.	TGCGCCAGCAGCCAAGATAGGCAGGGCGTCAACACTGAAGCTTTCTTT	CASSQDRQGVNTEAFF
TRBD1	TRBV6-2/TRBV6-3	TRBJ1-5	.	TGTGCCAGCAGTCGGACAGGAGATCAGCCCCAGCATTTT	CASSRTGDQPQHF
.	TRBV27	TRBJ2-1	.	TGTGCCAGCAGCTCGCCGGGACGGAACTACAATGAGCAGTTCTTC	CASSSPGRNYNEQFF
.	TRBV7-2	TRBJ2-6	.	TGTGCCAGCAGCCCCGTAGGTTCTGGGGCCAACGTCCTGACTTTC	CASSPVGSGANVLTF
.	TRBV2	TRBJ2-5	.	TGTGCCAGCCTTTTCGGGAGTGAGACCCAGTACTTC	CASLFGSETQYF
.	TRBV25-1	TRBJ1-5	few	TGTGCCAGCAGTGAGGGTAGAGGGGAGGGCAATCAGCCCCAGCATTTT	CASSEGRGEGNQPQHF
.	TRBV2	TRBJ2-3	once	TGTGCCAGCAGTGGGAGGGATACGCAGTATTTT	CASSGRDTQYF
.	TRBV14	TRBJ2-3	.	TGTGCCAGCAGCCAAGATCGTAAGATACTTAGCACAGATACGCAGTATTTT	CASSQDRKILSTDTQYF
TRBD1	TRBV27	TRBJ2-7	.	TGTGCCAGCAGCGAGGCACAGGGGGCTTACGAGCAGTACTTC	CASSEAQGAYEQYF
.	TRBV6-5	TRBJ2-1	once	TGTGCCAGCAGTTCCATGACTGATCAGGTCTTC	CASSSMTDQVF
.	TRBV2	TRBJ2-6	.	TGTGCCAGCAGTTTAGGGGGCTCTGGGGCCAACGTCCTGACTTTC	CASSLGGSGANVLTF
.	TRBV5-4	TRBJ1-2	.	TGTGCCAGCAGCTTGAGTGTTCGAATCTCTAACTATGGCTACACCTTC	CASSLSVRISNYGYTF
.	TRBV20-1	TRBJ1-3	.	TGCAGTGCTAGTGCCAGGACGGGAAACACCATATATTTT	CSASARTGNTIYF
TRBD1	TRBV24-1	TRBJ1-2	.	TGTGCCACCAGTGGGCCGACAGGGGAGGGCTATGGCTACACCTTC	CATSGPTGEGYGYTF
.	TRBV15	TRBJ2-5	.	TGTGCCACCAGCAGAGTACCTTTGCGTCACCAAGAGACCCAGTACTTC	CATSRVPLRHQETQYF
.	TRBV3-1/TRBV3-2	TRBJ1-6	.	TGTGCCAGCAGCCAAGTATTGGACCTTGGGGGGCGAGATTCACCCCTCCACTTT	CASSQVLDLGGRDSPLHF
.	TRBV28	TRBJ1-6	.	TGTGCCAGCAGGGAAGTGGGCAATTCACCCCTCCACTTT	CASREVGNSPLHF
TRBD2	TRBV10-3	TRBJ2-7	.	TGTGCCATCAGTGACTCGACTAGCCGCACGAACCCCTACGAGCAGTACTTC	CAISDSTSRTNPYEQYF
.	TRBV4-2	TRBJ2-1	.	TGTGCCAGCAGCCAAGTAACGGGACCCGGTCACAATGAGCAGTTCTTC	CASSQVTGPGHNEQFF
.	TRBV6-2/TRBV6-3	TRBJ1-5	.	TGTGCCAGCAGTCTAGATCGTGGCGCAAATCAGCCCCAGCATTTT	CASSLDRGANQPQHF
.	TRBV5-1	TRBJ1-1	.	TGCGCCAGCAGTTCAGGAAACAAGGGACGGACTGAAGCTTTCTTT	CASSSGNKGRTEAFF
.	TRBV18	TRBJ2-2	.	TGTGCCAGCTCACCACTTCAGCGGGTGAACACCGGGGAGCTGTTTTTT	CASSPLQRVNTGELFF
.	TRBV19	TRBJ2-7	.	TGTGCCAGTAGTATAGGGCTAGCCTCCTACGAGCAGTACTTC	CASSIGLASYEQYF
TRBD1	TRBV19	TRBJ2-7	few	TGTGCCAGTAGCCCGGGACAGGGGCGGAGGGAGCAGTACTTC	CASSPGQGRREQYF
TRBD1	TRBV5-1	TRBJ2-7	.	TGCGCCAGCAGCTGGACGGGACAGGGGTACGAGCAGTACTTC	CASSWTGQGYEQYF
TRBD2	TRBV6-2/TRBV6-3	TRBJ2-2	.	TGTGCCAGCAGTTTTAGCGGGAGCACGAACACCGGGGAGCTGTTTTTT	CASSFSGSTNTGELFF
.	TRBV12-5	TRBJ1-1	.	TGTGCTAGTGGTTTACAGGAGAACACTGAAGCTTTCTTT	CASGLQENTEAFF
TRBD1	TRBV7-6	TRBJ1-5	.	TGTGCCAGCAGCTTAATGGCCGGGGCAGGGGGTCAGCCCCAGCATTTT	CASSLMAGAGGQPQHF
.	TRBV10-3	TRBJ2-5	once	TGTGCCATCAGTGAGTCGCCGGGAAGCAGGAGCCAAGAGACCCAGTACTTC	CAISESPGSRSQETQYF
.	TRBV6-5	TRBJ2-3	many	TGTGCCAGCAGTTGGGACCCCGCAGATACGCAGTATTTT	CASSWDPADTQYF
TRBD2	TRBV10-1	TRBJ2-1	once	TGCGCCAGCAGCATTGAAGGTAGCGGGGGCACCTTATACAATGAGCAGTTCTTC	CASSIEGSGGTLYNEQFF
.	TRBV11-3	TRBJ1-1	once	TGTGCCAGCAGCTTAGATCTCCAGGATTCTAACACTGAAGCTTTCTTT	CASSLDLQDSNTEAFF
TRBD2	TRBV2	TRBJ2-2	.	TGTGCCAGCAGGGCCTTTTCGGGGGGGCAGATCGGGGAGCTGTTTTTT	CASRAFSGGQIGELFF
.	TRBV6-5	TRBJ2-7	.	TGTGCCAGCAGTAACCGGGAGAGTTCGTTCGAGCAGTACTTC	CASSNRESSFEQYF
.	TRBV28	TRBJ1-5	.	TGTGCCAGCACCAAAACACTGCTAGGGTCCAATCAGCCCCAGCATTTT	CASTKTLLGSNQPQHF
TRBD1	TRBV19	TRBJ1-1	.	TGTGCCAGTAGTATCGAGGGGGCATGGACTGAAGCTTTCTTT	CASSIEGAWTEAFF
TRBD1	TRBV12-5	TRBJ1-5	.	TGTGCTAGTGGTACCCACAGGGGACCCAATCAGCCCCAGCATTTT	CASGTHRGPNQPQHF
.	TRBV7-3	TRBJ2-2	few	TGTGCCAGCAGCCCACCTCTCACTTCCGGGGAGCTGTTTTTT	CASSPPLTSGELFF
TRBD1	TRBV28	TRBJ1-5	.	TGTGCCAGCAATTCGGGACAGTTTAGCAATCAGCCCCAGCATTTT	CASNSGQFSNQPQHF
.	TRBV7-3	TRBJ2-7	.	TGTGCCAGCAGCCCGGGACTCTCAACCTTCTACGAGCAGTACTTC	CASSPGLSTFYEQYF